The 2 T cell receptor beta chains given below trace back to one sample, sequenced in a study of cytomegalovirus exposure and HLA in healthy donors. PCR used 60 Vbeta primers and 13 Jbeta primers. Data came from immunoSEQ multiplex PCR; TCRdb stores just in-frame clones and leaves some out. The repertoire consists of about 150,000 clones, with about four fifths occurring once and the leading ten covering roughly 8%. The sequenced sample was PBMCs. Every receptor here comes from a man under 40 in good health and CMV-seropositive.

This rearrangement joins TRBV30 to TRBJ1-2; tentative D call: TRBD1 (6 bases). The CDR3 runs 13 residues. Germline V CDR1 and CDR2: GTSNPN, SVGIG (reference sequence). The V and J ends lost 3 bases and 1 base respectively, with 9 bases between them. In DNA form, the CDR3 reads TGTGCCTGGAGGGAACAGGGTAACTATGGCTACACCTTC. Its protein is CAWREQGNYGYTF.

J is TRBJ1-5 and V is TRBV30; D gene ambiguous. Trimming cost V 4 bases and J 6 bases, with 13 bases left between them. Germline CDR1 and CDR2: GTSNPN and SVGIG (reference sequence). There are 13 residues in the CDR3. For the CDR3, the DNA is TGTGCCTGGACCCTGGCAGAGGGTCAGCCCCAGCATTTT. It encodes CAWTLAEGQPQHF. Supplemented by reference TRBV30 and TRBJ1-5, the full variable domain reads SQTIHQWPATLVQPVGSPLSLECTVEGTSNPNLYWYRQAAGRGLQLLFYSVGIGQISSEVPQNLSASRPQDRQFILSSKKLLLSDSGFYLCAWTLAEGQPQHFGDGTRLSIL.